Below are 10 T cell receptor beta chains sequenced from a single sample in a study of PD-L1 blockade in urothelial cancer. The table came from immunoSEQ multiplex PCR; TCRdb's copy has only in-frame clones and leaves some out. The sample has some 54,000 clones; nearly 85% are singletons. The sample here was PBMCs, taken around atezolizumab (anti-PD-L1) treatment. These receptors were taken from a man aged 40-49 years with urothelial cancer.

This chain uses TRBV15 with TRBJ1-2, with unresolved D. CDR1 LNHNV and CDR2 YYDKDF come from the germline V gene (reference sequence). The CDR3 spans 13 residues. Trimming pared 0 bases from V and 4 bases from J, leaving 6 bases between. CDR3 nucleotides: TGTGCCACCAGCAGAGAAAACAGCTATGGCTACACCTTC. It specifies CATSRENSYGYTF.

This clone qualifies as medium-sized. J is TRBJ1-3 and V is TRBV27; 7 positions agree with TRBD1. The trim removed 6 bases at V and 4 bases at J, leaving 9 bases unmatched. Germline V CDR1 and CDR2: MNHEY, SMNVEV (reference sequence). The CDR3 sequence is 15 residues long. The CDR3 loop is CASRELGGSGNTIYF. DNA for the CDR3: TGTGCCAGCAGGGAGTTAGGGGGCTCAGGAAACACCATATATTTT.

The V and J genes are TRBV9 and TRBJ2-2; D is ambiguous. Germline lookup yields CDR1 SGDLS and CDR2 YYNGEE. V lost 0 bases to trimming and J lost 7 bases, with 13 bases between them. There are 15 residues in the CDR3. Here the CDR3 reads CASSVASVFNGELFF. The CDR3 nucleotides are TGTGCCAGCAGCGTAGCTTCGGTTTTCAACGGGGAGCTGTTTTTT.

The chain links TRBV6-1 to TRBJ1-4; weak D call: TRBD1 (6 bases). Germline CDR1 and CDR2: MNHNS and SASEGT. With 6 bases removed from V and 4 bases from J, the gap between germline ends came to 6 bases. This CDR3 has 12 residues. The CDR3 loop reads CASRQGNEKLFF. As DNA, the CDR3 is TGTGCCAGCAGACAGGGTAATGAAAAACTGTTTTTT.

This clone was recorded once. DNA for the CDR3: TGTGCCAGCAGCTTAGTGAGGGGGAAGACTGAAGCTTTCTTT. Its translation: CASSLVRGKTEAFF. The chain recombines TRBV11-2 with TRBJ1-1; TRBD1 might be the D (6 bases). This CDR3 is built from 14 residues. Trimming left V 1 base short and J 5 bases short, with 11 bases between. Germline values: CDR1 SGHAT, CDR2 FQNNGV.

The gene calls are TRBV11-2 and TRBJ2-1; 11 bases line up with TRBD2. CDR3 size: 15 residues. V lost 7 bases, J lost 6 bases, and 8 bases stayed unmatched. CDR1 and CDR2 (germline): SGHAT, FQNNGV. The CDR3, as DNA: TGTGCCAGCACATCCCTTAGCGGGAGGGCCAATGAGCAGTTCTTC. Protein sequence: CASTSLSGRANEQFF.

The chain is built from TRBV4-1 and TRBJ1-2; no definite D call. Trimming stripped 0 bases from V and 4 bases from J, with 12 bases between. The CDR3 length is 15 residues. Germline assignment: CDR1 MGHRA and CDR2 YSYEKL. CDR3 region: CASSQDPGKSYGYTF. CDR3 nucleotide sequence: TGCGCCAGCAGCCAAGACCCGGGGAAGTCCTATGGCTACACCTTC.

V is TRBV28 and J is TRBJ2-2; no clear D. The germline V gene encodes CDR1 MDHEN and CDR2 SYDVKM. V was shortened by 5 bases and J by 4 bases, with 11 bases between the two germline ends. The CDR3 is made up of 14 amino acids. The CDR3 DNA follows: TGTGCCAGCAGTCTAAGAGAGGTCACCGGGGAGCTGTTTTTT. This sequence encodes CASSLREVTGELFF. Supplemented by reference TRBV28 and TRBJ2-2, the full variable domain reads DVKVTQSSRYLVKRTGEKVFLECVQDMDHENMFWYRQDPGLGLRLIYFSYDVKMKEKGDIPEGYSVSREKKERFSLILESASTNQTSMYLCASSLREVTGELFFGEGSRLTVL.

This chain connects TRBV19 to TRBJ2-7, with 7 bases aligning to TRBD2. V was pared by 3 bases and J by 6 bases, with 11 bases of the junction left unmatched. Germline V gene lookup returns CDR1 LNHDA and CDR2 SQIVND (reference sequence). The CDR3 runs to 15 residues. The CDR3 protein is CASSIRRIGGSEQYF. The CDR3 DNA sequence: TGTGCCAGTAGTATTAGGCGGATCGGCGGGAGCGAGCAGTACTTC.

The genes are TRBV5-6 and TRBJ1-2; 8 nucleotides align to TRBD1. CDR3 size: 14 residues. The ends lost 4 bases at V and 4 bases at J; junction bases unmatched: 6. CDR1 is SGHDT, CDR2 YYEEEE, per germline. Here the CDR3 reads CASSPVGTGYGYTF. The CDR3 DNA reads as TGTGCCAGCAGCCCCGTTGGGACAGGCTATGGCTACACCTTC.